This T cell receptor beta chain was documented in a study of blood T cell repertoires in COVID-19. The wider study: PBMCs, B-cell-depleted T cells, or T cells provided the cDNA or gDNA that made up the material.

Profiled with immunoSEQ multiplex PCR; TCRdb holds only in-frame clones, not every one. The sample carries 350,000 to 450,000 clones, roughly nine tenths recorded once. V was trimmed by 2 bases and J by 5 bases, leaving 7 bases between them. This CDR3 has 13 residues. Enrolled through a virtual design, the participants were between roughly 18 and 100 years of age and came from fewer than 30 US areas. The study assigned cohorts using participant-reported clinical history. Material: PBMCs or T cells enriched from blood (not recorded which). The TCR comes from a woman aged 25-40 years who had recovered from COVID-19. V and J are TRBV12-3 or TRBV12-4 and TRBJ1-5; D gene uncertain. CDR3 in DNA: TGTGCCAGCAGTTTAACCGGGGATCAGCCCCAGCATTTT. Its protein is CASSLTGDQPQHF.